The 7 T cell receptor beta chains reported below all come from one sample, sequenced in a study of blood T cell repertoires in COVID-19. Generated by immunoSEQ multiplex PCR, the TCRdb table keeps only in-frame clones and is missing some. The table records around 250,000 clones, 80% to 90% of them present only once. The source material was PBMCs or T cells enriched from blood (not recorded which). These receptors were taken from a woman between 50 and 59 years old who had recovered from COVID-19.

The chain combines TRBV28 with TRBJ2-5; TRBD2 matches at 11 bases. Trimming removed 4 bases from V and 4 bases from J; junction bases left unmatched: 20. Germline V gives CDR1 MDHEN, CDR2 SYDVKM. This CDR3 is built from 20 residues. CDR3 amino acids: CASSSPSPVTLAGGGETQYF. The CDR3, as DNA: TGTGCCAGCAGTTCACCATCGCCTGTAACGCTAGCGGGGGGAGGAGAGACCCAGTACTTC.

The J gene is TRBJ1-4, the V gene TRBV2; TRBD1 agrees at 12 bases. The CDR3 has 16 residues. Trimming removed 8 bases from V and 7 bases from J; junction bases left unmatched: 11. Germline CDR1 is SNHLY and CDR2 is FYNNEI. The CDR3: CASRDRGRYDGEKLFF. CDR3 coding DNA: TGTGCCAGCCGGGACAGGGGGCGCTACGATGGTGAAAAACTGTTTTTT.

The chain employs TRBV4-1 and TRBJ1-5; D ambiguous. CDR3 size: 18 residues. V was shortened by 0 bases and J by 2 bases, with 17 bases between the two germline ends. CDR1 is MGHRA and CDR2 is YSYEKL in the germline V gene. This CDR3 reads CASSQEAQLIHGNQPQHF. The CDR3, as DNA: TGCGCCAGCAGCCAAGAAGCACAGTTAATTCATGGCAATCAGCCCCAGCATTTT.

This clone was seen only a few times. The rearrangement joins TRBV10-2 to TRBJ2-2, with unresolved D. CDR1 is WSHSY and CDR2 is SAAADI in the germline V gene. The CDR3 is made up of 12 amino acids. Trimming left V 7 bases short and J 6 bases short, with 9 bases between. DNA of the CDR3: TGCGCCAGCACCCCAGGCCCCGGGGAGCTGTTTTTT. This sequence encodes CASTPGPGELFF.

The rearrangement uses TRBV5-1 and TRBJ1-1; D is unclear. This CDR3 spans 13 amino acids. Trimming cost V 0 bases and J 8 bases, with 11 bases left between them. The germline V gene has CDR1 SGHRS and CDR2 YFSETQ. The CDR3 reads CASSLAGVVEAFF. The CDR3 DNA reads TGCGCCAGCAGCTTGGCCGGAGTGGTGGAAGCTTTCTTT.

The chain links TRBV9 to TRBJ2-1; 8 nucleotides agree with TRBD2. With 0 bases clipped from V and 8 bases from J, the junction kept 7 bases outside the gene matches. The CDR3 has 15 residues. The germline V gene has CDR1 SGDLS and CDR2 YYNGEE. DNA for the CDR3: TGTGCCAGCAGCGTAGGGGGACTAGGAGGCGATGAGCAGTTCTTC. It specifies CASSVGGLGGDEQFF.

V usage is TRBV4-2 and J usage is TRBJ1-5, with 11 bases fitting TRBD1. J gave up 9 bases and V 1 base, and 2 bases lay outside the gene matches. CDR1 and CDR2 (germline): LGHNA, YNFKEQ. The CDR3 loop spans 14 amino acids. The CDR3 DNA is TGTGCCAGCAGCCAAGGGACAGGGGGCTCGCCCCAGCATTTT. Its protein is CASSQGTGGSPQHF.